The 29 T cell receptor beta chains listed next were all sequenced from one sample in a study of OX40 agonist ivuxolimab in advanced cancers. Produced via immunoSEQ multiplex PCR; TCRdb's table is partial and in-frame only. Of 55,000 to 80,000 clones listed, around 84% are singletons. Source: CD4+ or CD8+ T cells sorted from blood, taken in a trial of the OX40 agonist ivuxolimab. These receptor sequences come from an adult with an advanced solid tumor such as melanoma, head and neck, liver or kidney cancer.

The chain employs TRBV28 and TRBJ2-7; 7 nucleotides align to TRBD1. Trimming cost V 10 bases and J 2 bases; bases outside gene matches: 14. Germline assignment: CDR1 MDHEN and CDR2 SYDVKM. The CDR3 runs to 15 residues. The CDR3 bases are TGTGCCACCTCAACTCCAGGGGGTCCTACCTACGAGCAGTACTTC. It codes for CATSTPGGPTYEQYF.

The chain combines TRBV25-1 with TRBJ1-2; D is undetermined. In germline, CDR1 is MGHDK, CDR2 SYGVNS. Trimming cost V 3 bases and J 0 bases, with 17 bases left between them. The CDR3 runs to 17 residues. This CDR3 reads CASSDPLGGPSNYGYTF. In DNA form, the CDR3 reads TGTGCCAGCAGTGACCCCCTCGGCGGGCCCTCTAACTATGGCTACACCTTC.

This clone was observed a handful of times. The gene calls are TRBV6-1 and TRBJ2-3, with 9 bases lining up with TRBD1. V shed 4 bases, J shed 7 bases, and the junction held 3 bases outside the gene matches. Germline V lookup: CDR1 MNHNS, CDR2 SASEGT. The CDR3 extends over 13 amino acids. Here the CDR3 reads CASSGTGVNTQYF. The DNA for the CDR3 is TGTGCCAGCAGTGGGACAGGGGTAAATACGCAGTATTTT.

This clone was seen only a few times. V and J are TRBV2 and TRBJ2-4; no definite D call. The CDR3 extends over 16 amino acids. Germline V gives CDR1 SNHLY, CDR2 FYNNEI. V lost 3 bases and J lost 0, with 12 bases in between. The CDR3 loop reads CASSDEGLLAKNIQYF. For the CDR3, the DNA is TGTGCCAGCAGTGATGAAGGGCTGCTAGCCAAAAACATTCAGTACTTC.

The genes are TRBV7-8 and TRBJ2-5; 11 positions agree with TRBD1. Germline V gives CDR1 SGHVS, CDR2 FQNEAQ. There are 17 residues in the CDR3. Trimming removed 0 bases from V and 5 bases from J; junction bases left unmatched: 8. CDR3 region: CASSLATGQGAWETQYF. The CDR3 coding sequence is TGTGCCAGCAGCTTAGCTACCGGACAGGGGGCATGGGAGACCCAGTACTTC.

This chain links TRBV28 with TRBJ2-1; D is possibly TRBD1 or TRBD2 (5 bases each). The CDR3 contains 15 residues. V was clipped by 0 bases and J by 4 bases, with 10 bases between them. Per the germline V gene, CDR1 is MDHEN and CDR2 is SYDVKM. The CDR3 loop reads CASSLWGTGYNEQFF. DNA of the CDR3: TGTGCCAGCAGTTTATGGGGGACGGGGTACAATGAGCAGTTCTTC. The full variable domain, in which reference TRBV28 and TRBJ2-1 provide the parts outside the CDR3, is DVKVTQSSRYLVKRTGEKVFLECVQDMDHENMFWYRQDPGLGLRLIYFSYDVKMKEKGDIPEGYSVSREKKERFSLILESASTNQTSMYLCASSLWGTGYNEQFFGPGTRLTVL.

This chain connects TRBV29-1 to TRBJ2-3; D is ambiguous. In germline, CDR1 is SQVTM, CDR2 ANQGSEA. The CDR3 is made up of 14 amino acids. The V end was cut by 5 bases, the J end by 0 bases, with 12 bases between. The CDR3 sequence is CSVIVLRSTDTQYF. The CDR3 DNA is TGCAGCGTTATAGTTCTGAGGAGCACAGATACGCAGTATTTT.

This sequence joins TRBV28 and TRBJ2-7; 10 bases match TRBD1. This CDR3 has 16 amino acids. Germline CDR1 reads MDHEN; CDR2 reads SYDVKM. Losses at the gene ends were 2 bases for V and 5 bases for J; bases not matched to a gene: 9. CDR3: CASSLGDRGLSHEQYF. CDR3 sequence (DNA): TGTGCCAGCAGTTTAGGGGACAGGGGTCTATCCCACGAGCAGTACTTC.

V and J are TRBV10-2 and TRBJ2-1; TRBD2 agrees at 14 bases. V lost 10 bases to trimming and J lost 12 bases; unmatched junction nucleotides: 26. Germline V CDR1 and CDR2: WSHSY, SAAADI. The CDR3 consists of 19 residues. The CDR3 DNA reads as TGCGCCACCGAAGACAGACTAGCGGGAGGGTCTCAAAAGGGGTGGGGGCAGTTCTTC. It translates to CATEDRLAGGSQKGWGQFF.

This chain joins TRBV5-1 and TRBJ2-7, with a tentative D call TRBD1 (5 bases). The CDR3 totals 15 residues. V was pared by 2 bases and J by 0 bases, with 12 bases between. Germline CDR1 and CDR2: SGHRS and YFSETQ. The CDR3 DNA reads TGCGCCAGCAGCTTTAGTCAGGGTATCTCCTACGAGCAGTACTTC. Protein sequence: CASSFSQGISYEQYF.

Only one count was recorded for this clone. The CDR3 DNA sequence: TGTGCCAGCAGTTACGGGATTCACACCGGGGAGCTGTTTTTT. Amino acid sequence: CASSYGIHTGELFF. The V call is TRBV6-6, the J call TRBJ2-2; no firm D call. The V end was cut by 2 bases, the J end by 3 bases, with 7 bases between. From germline, CDR1 is MNHNY and CDR2 SVGAGI (reference sequence). This CDR3 contains 14 residues.

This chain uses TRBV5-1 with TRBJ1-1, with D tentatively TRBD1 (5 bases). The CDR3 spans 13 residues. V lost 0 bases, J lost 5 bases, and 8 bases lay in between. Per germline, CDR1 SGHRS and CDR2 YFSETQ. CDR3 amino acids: CASSLGGATEAFF. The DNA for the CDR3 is TGCGCCAGCAGCTTGGGAGGGGCGACTGAAGCTTTCTTT.

The CDR3 sequence is CASLGTSGTYEQYF. CDR3 nucleotides: TGTGCCAGCCTCGGGACTAGCGGGACTTACGAGCAGTACTTC. The chain has TRBV6-1 and TRBJ2-5; the match to TRBD2 covers 13 bases. The end of the DNA fits TRBJ2-7 better, so the J call may be wrong. Germline lookup yields CDR1 MNHNS and CDR2 SASEGT. This CDR3 has 14 residues.

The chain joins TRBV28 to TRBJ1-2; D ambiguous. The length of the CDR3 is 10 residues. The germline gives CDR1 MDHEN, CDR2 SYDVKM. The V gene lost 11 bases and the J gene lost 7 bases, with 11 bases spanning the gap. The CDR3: CAAQSGGYTF. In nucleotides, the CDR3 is TGTGCCGCCCAGTCCGGTGGCTACACCTTC.

The chain's CDR3 is CASSLVTRENTEAFF. Written as DNA, the CDR3 is TGTGCCAGCAGCTTAGTGACCCGGGAGAACACTGAAGCTTTCTTT. The genes are TRBV11-2 and TRBJ1-1; D ambiguous. This CDR3 is built from 15 residues. Per germline, CDR1 SGHAT and CDR2 FQNNGV. V gave up 1 base and J gave up 1 base, with 10 bases separating them.

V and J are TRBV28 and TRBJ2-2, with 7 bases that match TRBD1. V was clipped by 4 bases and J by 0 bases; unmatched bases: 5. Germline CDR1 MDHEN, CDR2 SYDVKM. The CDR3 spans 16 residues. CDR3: CASSSYRGANTGELFF. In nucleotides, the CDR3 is TGTGCCAGCAGTTCCTACAGGGGCGCGAACACCGGGGAGCTGTTTTTT.

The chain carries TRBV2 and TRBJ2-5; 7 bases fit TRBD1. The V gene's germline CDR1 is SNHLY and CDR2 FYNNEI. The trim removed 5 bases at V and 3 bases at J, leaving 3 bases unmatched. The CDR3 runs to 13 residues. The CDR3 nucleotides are TGTGCCAGCAGTTCCACAGGGGAAGAGACCCAGTACTTC. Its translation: CASSSTGEETQYF.

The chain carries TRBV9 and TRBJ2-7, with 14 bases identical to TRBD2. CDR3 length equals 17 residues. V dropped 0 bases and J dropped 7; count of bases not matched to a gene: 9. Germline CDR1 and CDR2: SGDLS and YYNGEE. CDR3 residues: CASSVAGTSGRSEEQYF. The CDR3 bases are TGTGCCAGCAGCGTAGCTGGGACTAGCGGGAGATCAGAAGAGCAGTACTTC.

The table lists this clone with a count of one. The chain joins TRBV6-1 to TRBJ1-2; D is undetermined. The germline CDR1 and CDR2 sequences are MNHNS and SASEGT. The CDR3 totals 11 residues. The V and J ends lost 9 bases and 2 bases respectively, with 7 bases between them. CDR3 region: CASEENYGYTF. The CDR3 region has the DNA TGTGCCAGTGAGGAGAACTATGGCTACACCTTC.

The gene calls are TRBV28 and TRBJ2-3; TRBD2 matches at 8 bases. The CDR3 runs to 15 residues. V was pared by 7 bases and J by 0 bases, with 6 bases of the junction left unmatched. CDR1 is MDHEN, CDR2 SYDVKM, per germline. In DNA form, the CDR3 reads TGTGCCAGCACCAGCGGGGGACAAAGCACAGATACGCAGTATTTT. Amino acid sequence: CASTSGGQSTDTQYF.

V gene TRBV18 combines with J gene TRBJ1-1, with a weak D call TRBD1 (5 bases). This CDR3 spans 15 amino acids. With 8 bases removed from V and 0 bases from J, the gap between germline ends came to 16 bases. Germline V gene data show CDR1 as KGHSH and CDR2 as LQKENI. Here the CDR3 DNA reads TGTGCCAGCACGCGGGGGGGGACGATGAACACTGAAGCTTTCTTT. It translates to CASTRGGTMNTEAFF.

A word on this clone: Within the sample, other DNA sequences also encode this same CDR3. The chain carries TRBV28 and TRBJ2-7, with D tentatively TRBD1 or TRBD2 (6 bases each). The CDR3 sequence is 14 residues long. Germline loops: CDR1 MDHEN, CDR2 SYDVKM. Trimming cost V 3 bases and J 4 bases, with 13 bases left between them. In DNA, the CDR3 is TGTGCCAGCAGTTTCGGGGGCAAGCCTTACGAGCAGTACTTC. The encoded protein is CASSFGGKPYEQYF.

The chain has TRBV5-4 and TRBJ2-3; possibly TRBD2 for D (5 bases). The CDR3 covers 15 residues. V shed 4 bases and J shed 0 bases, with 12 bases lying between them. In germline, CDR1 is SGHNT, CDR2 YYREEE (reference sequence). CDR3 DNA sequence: TGTGCCAGCAGCCCACCGAGAGGGAGCACAGATACGCAGTATTTT. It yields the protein CASSPPRGSTDTQYF.

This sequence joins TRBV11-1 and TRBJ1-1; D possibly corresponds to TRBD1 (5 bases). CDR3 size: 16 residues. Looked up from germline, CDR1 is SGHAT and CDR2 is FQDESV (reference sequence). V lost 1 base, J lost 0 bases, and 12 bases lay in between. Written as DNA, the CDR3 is TGTGCCAGCAGCTTAGGGGTTGGGACGGTGAACACTGAAGCTTTCTTT. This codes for CASSLGVGTVNTEAFF.

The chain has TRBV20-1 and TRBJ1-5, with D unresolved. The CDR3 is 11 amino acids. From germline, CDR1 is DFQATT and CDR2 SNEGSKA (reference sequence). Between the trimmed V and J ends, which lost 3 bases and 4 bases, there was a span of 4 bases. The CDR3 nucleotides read TGCAGTGCTAGGAGGAATCAGCCCCAGCATTTT. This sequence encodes CSARRNQPQHF.

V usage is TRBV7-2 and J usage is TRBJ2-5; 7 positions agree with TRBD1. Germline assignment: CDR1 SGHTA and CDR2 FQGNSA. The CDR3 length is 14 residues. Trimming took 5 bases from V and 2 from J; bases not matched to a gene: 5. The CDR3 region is CASSPGTEQETQYF. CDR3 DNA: TGTGCCAGCAGCCCTGGGACAGAGCAAGAGACCCAGTACTTC.

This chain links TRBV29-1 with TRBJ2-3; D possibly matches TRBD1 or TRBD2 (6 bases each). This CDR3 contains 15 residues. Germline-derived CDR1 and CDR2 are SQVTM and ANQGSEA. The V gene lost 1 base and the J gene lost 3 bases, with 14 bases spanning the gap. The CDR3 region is CSVEGGASSTDTQYF. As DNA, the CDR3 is TGCAGCGTTGAAGGGGGGGCTAGTTCAACAGATACGCAGTATTTT.

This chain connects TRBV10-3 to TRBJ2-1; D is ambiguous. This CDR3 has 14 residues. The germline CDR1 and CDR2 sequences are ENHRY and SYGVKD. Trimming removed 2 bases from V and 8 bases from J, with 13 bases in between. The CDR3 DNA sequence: TGTGCCATCAGTGAGCCAACTCTAGGTGATGAGCAGTTCTTC. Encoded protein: CAISEPTLGDEQFF.

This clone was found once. The CDR3, as DNA: TGTGCCAGCAGCTTAGGGAGGACATTTCCTGAAGCTTTCTTT. Its translation: CASSLGRTFPEAFF. The chain is built from TRBV7-3 and TRBJ1-1; possible D gene TRBD1, 5 bases. This CDR3 has 14 amino acids. CDR1 is SGHTA and CDR2 is FQGTGA in the germline V gene. Deletions cut 2 bases from V and 6 bases from J, with 13 bases between.